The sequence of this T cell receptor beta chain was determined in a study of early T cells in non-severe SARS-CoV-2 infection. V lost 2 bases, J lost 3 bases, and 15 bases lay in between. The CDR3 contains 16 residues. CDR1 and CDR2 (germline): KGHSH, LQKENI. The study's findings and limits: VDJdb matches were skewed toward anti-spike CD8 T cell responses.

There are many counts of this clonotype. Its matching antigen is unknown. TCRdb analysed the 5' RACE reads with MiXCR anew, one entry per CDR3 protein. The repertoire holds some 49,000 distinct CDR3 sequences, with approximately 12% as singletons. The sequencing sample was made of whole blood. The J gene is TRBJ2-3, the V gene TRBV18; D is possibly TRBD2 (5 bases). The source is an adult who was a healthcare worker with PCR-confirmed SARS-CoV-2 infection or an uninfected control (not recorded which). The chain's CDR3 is CASSPGVASRTDTQYF. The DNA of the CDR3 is TGTGCCAGCTCACCAGGCGTGGCTAGCAGGACAGATACGCAGTATTTT.